The 21 T cell receptor beta chains below were found in one sample sequenced in a study of blood T cell repertoires in COVID-19. Clones were read by immunoSEQ multiplex PCR, and TCRdb kept only the in-frame ones, dropping some. Of under 300,000 clones in the sample, 75% to 90% were seen once. Sequencing was done on a sample of PBMCs or T cells enriched from blood (not recorded which). The origin of the receptors is a young woman who had recovered from COVID-19.

This clone occurred a few times. Germline is not matched at one junction end, which may reflect a read error. The chain joins TRBV27 to TRBJ1-6, with a possible D match to TRBD1 (6 bases). This CDR3 has 16 residues. Germline CDR1 MNHEY, CDR2 SMNVEV (reference sequence). The CDR3 region is CASTPPAVPTGSALTF. The CDR3 nucleotides are TGTGCCAGCACCCCCCCCGCAGTACCCACAGGGAGCGCACTTACCTTC.

The chain combines TRBV3-1 (or the pseudogene TRBV3-2) with TRBJ1-1; a possible D gene is TRBD1 (5 bases). Deletions cut 1 base from V and 5 bases from J, with 11 bases between. Germline V gene lookup returns CDR1 LGHDT and CDR2 YNNKEL (reference sequence). This CDR3 contains 14 residues. CDR3 nucleotides: TGTGCCAGCAGCCAAGGGGGCTGGGCAACTGAAGCTTTCTTT. Its protein product is CASSQGGWATEAFF.

The genes are TRBV5-1 and TRBJ2-6, with D possibly TRBD2 on 5 matching bases. The V gene lost 3 bases and the J gene lost 0 bases, with 10 bases spanning the gap. Looked up from germline, CDR1 is SGHRS and CDR2 is YFSETQ. This CDR3 spans 16 amino acids. CDR3 sequence reads: CASSSGGSSGANVLTF. Written as DNA, the CDR3 is TGCGCCAGCAGCTCCGGAGGTTCCTCTGGGGCCAACGTCCTGACTTTC.

The chain joins TRBV18 to TRBJ1-3; no definite D call. The CDR3 consists of 16 residues. V dropped 1 base and J dropped 2 bases, with 12 bases sitting between them. Germline V lookup: CDR1 KGHSH, CDR2 LQKENI. The CDR3 region is CASSPRGNSAGNTIYF. The CDR3 DNA follows: TGTGCCAGCTCACCACGAGGGAATAGCGCTGGAAACACCATATATTTT.

This chain uses TRBV28 with TRBJ1-1, with 7 bases identical to TRBD1. Germline CDR1 is MDHEN and CDR2 is SYDVKM. V dropped 1 base and J dropped 5; count of bases not matched to a gene: 4. CDR3 length: 14 residues. The chain's CDR3 is CASSLSGGRTEAFF. For the CDR3, the DNA is TGTGCCAGCAGTTTATCAGGGGGGAGGACTGAAGCTTTCTTT.

The CDR3 region has the DNA TGCGCCAGCAGCTTGGAAGATACAGGTTATGAAAAACTGTTTTTT. Its translation: CASSLEDTGYEKLFF. V gene TRBV5-1 combines with J gene TRBJ1-4; possible D gene TRBD1, 5 bases. The CDR3 runs 15 residues. The germline V gene has CDR1 SGHRS and CDR2 YFSETQ. Trimming pared 0 bases from V and 6 bases from J, leaving 12 bases between.

The gene calls are TRBV5-4 and TRBJ2-5, with a tentative D call TRBD2 (7 bases). This CDR3 has 14 residues. CDR1 is SGHNT, CDR2 YYREEE, per germline (reference sequence). The V end was cut by 1 base, the J end by 7 bases, with 14 bases between. This chain's CDR3 is CASSLRQGGGTQYF. Here the CDR3 DNA reads TGTGCCAGCAGCTTGCGCCAGGGAGGGGGGACCCAGTACTTC. The full variable domain, completed using reference TRBV5-4 and TRBJ2-5, is ETGVTQSPTHLIKTRGQQVTLRCSSQSGHNTVSWYQQALGQGPQFIFQYYREEENGRGNFPPRFSGLQFPNYSSELNVNALELDDSALYLCASSLRQGGGTQYFGPGTRLLVL.

The rearrangement uses TRBV7-8 and TRBJ2-1; D not resolved. The CDR3 runs 13 residues. Trimming pared 5 bases from V and 7 bases from J, leaving 12 bases between. The germline CDR1 and CDR2 sequences are SGHVS and FQNEAQ. The CDR3 reads CASSIPFRNEQFF. Here the CDR3 DNA reads TGTGCCAGCAGCATCCCCTTCCGGAATGAGCAGTTCTTC.

This chain connects TRBV11-3 to TRBJ2-1; maybe TRBD1 (6 bases). The ends were cut back, 3 bases at V and 6 bases at J, with 15 bases in the middle. The CDR3 has 15 residues. Germline CDR1 reads SGHNT; CDR2 reads YENEEA. The CDR3 nucleotides are TGTGCCAGCAGCTTGGGTATAGGGGGTGGCAATGAGCAGTTCTTC. It translates to CASSLGIGGGNEQFF. The full variable domain, completed using reference TRBV11-3 and TRBJ2-1, is EAGVVQSPRYKIIEKKQPVAFWCNPISGHNTLYWYLQNLGQGPELLIRYENEEAVDDSQLPKDRFSAERLKGVDSTLKIQPAELGDSAVYLCASSLGIGGGNEQFFGPGTRLTVL.

This clone is medium-sized (0.01 to 0.1%) within its sample. The rearrangement uses TRBV27 and TRBJ2-7; maybe TRBD1 (6 bases). Germline-derived CDR1 and CDR2 are MNHEY and SMNVEV (reference sequence). The V and J ends lost 3 bases and 0 bases respectively, with 18 bases between them. This CDR3 region has 17 residues. The CDR3 loop is CASSFSQTGESSYEQYF. The DNA of the CDR3 is TGTGCCAGCAGTTTCTCCCAGACAGGTGAGAGCTCCTACGAGCAGTACTTC.

The rearrangement joins TRBV19 to TRBJ2-7, with 9 bases identical to TRBD2. CDR3 length: 15 amino acids. V lost 3 bases to trimming and J lost 2 bases; unmatched junction nucleotides: 5. Germline V gene data show CDR1 as LNHDA and CDR2 as SQIVND (reference sequence). CDR3 nucleotides: TGTGCCAGTAGTATGGGTAGCGGGGGAACCTACGAGCAGTACTTC. This encodes CASSMGSGGTYEQYF.

The CDR3, as DNA: TGTGCCAGCAGTGCGGGGTTTTATCAGCCCCAGCATTTT. This gives the protein CASSAGFYQPQHF. The chain employs TRBV2 and TRBJ1-5; D remains unclear. The CDR3 totals 13 residues. V was shortened by 4 bases and J by 5 bases, with 9 bases between the two germline ends. Germline V gives CDR1 SNHLY, CDR2 FYNNEI.

The V call is TRBV3-1 (or the pseudogene TRBV3-2), the J call TRBJ1-1, with 9 positions matching TRBD1. The ends lost 3 bases at V and 10 bases at J; junction bases unmatched: 3. This CDR3 spans 12 amino acids. CDR1 is LGHDT and CDR2 is YNNKEL in the germline V gene (reference sequence). CDR3: CASSQGQGGAFF. The DNA for the CDR3 is TGTGCCAGCAGCCAGGGACAGGGAGGAGCTTTCTTT.

The chain couples TRBV3-1 (or the pseudogene TRBV3-2) to TRBJ2-5, with 9 nucleotides matching TRBD1. The CDR3 runs to 13 residues. J lost 7 bases, V lost 6 bases, and 6 bases had no gene match. Germline V gene lookup returns CDR1 LGHDT and CDR2 YNNKEL (reference sequence). CDR3 region: CASREGQGTTQYF. For the CDR3, the DNA is TGTGCCAGCAGGGAAGGACAGGGGACGACCCAGTACTTC.

The chain joins TRBV4-1 to TRBJ1-2, with D tentatively TRBD1 (5 bases). Trimming pared 3 bases from V and 1 base from J, leaving 9 bases between. The germline gives CDR1 MGHRA, CDR2 YSYEKL. The CDR3 is 14 residues long. The CDR3 reads CASSQGGYNYGYTF. The CDR3 DNA sequence: TGCGCCAGCAGCCAGGGGGGATATAACTATGGCTACACCTTC.

This chain joins TRBV30 and TRBJ2-5, with unresolved D. CDR3 size: 13 residues. The germline V gene has CDR1 GTSNPN and CDR2 SVGIG (reference sequence). V was shortened by 2 bases and J by 5 bases, with 12 bases between the two germline ends. The CDR3 nucleotides are TGTGCCTGGAGTTCCAGGCCTCGGGAGACCCAGTACTTC. Translation gives CAWSSRPRETQYF.

The gene calls are TRBV29-1 and TRBJ1-3; TRBD1 agrees at 7 bases. CDR1 SQVTM and CDR2 ANQGSEA come from the germline V gene. This CDR3 comprises 14 residues. J lost 0 bases, V lost 6 bases, and 5 bases had no gene match. CDR3 nucleotide sequence: TGCAGCGTCCTGACAGGGACCTCTGGAAACACCATATATTTT. It yields the protein CSVLTGTSGNTIYF.

The V gene is TRBV27, the J gene TRBJ2-1, with TRBD1 matching over 10 bases. Losses at the gene ends were 6 bases for V and 2 bases for J; bases not matched to a gene: 4. Germline CDR1 is MNHEY and CDR2 is SMNVEV (reference sequence). CDR3 length equals 15 residues. CDR3 DNA sequence: TGTGCCAGCAGGTACGGGACAGGGGCCTACAATGAGCAGTTCTTC. This sequence encodes CASRYGTGAYNEQFF.

As to this clone: Additional DNA sequences in this sample encode the identical CDR3. This chain joins TRBV6-1 and TRBJ1-2, with D possibly matching TRBD1 (5 bases). The V gene lost 1 base and the J gene lost 4 bases, with 13 bases spanning the gap. The CDR3 has 15 amino acids. Germline CDR1 reads MNHNS; CDR2 reads SASEGT. In nucleotides, the CDR3 is TGTGCCAGCAGTGAAGGTGGGGGGGGTGGCTATGGCTACACCTTC. It translates to CASSEGGGGGYGYTF.

The chain combines TRBV5-1 with TRBJ2-7; TRBD2 agrees at 7 bases. V shed 4 bases, J shed 0 bases, and the junction held 10 bases outside the gene matches. Germline CDR1 is SGHRS and CDR2 is YFSETQ. The length of the CDR3 is 16 residues. The CDR3 bases are TGCGCCAGCAGCGTGGACGGGGGAGGGGTCTCCTACGAGCAGTACTTC. Amino acid sequence: CASSVDGGGVSYEQYF. Full variable domain (remainder filled in from reference TRBV5-1 and TRBJ2-7): KAGVTQTPRYLIKTRGQQVTLSCSPISGHRSVSWYQQTPGQGLQFLFEYFSETQRNKGNFPGRFSGRQFSNSRSEMNVSTLELGDSALYLCASSVDGGGVSYEQYFGPGTRLTVT.

Notes on this clone: The junction departs from germline at one end; a sequencing error may be responsible. The chain uses TRBV9 and TRBJ1-2; 7 bases fit TRBD1. This CDR3 spans 13 amino acids. Germline CDR1 reads SGDLS; CDR2 reads YYNGEE. DNA for the CDR3: TGCCTCAGTAAGGGGGCCAGACTCTATGGCTACACCTTC. This encodes CLSKGARLYGYTF.